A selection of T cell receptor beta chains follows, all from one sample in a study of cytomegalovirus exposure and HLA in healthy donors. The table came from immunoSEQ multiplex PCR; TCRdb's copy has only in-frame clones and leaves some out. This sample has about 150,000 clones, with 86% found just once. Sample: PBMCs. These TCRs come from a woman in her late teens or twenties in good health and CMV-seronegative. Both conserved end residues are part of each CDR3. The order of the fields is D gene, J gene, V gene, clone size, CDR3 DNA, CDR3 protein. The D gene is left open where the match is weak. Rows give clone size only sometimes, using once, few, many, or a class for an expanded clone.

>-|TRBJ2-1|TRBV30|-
TGTGCCTGGAGTGTGGGAGCAGACAATGAGCAGTTCTTC
CAWSVGADNEQFF
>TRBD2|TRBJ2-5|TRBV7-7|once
TGTGCCAGCAGCCTCGGACTAGCGGGGGGGGGAGAGACCCAGTACTTC
CASSLGLAGGGETQYF
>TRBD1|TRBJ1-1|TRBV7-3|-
TGTGCCAGCAGCTTATCCAGGGGGACTGAAGCTTTCTTT
CASSLSRGTEAFF
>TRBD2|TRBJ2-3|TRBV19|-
TGTGCCAGTAGTTTAGCGGGAGCGGGCACAGATACGCAGTATTTT
CASSLAGAGTDTQYF
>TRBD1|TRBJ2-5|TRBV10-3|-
TGTGCCATCAGTCGGGACAGGGGAGAGACCCAGTACTTC
CAISRDRGETQYF
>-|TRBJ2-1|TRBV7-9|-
TGTGCCAGCAGCCTCGGTGGAGGGGCCATTAGCTCCTACAATGAGCAGTTCTTC
CASSLGGGAISSYNEQFF
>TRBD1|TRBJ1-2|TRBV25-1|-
TGTGCCAGCAGTGAATTGTTCCCGGGACAGGGAGTCGACTACACCTTC
CASSELFPGQGVDYTF
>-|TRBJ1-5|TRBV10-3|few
TGTGCCATCGGAGGAGGGAATCAGCCCCAGCATTTT
CAIGGGNQPQHF
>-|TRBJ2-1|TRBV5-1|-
TGCGCCAGCAGCTTGGGTATCCTACCCCTAAATGAGCAGTTCTTC
CASSLGILPLNEQFF
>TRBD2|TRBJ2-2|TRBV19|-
TGTGCCAGTAGTCCCCTCCGGGACTATATCTCGGTTGTCCCCCATAACAACACCGGGGAGCTGTTTTTT
CASSPLRDYISVVPHNNTGELFF
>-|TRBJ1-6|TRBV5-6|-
TGTGCCAGCAGCTTGAGGGGAATTAATTCACCCCTCCACTTT
CASSLRGINSPLHF
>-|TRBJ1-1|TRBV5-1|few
TGCGCCAGCACCGACGGTACAGGGTCCACTGAAGCTTTCTTT
CASTDGTGSTEAFF
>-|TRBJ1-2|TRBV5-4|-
TGTGCCAGCAGCTTGGGTGTGCAGGGGAACTATGGCTACACCTTC
CASSLGVQGNYGYTF
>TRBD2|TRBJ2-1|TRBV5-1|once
TGCGCCAGCAGCTCCCGGACTAGCGGGGGCTACAATGAGCAGTTCTTC
CASSSRTSGGYNEQFF
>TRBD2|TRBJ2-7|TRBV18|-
TGTGCCAGCTCACCAGGGACTAGCGGACCCTACGAGCAGTACTTC
CASSPGTSGPYEQYF
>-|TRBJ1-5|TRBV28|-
TGTGCCAGCAGACCTACCGGGGACATCTGGAAACTCAATCAGCCCCAGCATTTT
CASRPTGDIWKLNQPQHF
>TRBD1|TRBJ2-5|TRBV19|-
TGTGCCAGTAGTATGATGGGACAGTCCCTTGAGACCCAGTACTTC
CASSMMGQSLETQYF
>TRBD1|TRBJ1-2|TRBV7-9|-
TGTGCCAGCAGCTTCGGACAGGGGGTGGGCTTCTATGGCTACACCTTC
CASSFGQGVGFYGYTF
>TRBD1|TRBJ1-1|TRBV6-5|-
TGTGCCAGCAGTGCCGGACAGGGAACTGAAGCTTTCTTT
CASSAGQGTEAFF
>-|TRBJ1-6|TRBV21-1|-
TGTGCCAGCAGCGCTGAAACAGGGAATTCACCCCTCCACTTT
CASSAETGNSPLHF
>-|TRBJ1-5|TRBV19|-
TGTGCCAGTAGTACGGTTTTGAGCAATCAGCCCCAGCATTTT
CASSTVLSNQPQHF
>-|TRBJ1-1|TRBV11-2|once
TGTGCCAGCAGCCCGGTCGGGGGGCACACTGAAGCTTTCTTT
CASSPVGGHTEAFF
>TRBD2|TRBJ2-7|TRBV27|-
TGTGCCAGCAGTTTTTACGGGACTAGAACAACGGGAAATCCAGGTTTAACCTACGAGCAGTACTTC
CASSFYGTRTTGNPGLTYEQYF
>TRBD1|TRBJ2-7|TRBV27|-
TGTGCCAGCAGTTTGAGGACAGGGGCCTACGAGCAGTACTTC
CASSLRTGAYEQYF
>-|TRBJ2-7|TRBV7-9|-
TGTGCCAGCAGCCCCCCTAACGGGAGAGTCAACGAGCAGTACTTC
CASSPPNGRVNEQYF
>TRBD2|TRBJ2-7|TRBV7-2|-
TGTGCCAGCAGCTCGGGGGGACCCTACGAGCAGTACTTC
CASSSGGPYEQYF
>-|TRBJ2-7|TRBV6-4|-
TGTGCCAGCAGTCCGACTGCTGACCAACCCTACGAGCAGTACTTC
CASSPTADQPYEQYF
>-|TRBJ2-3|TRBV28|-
TGTGCCAGCAGTTTTGGAGGCGCTTCAGATACGCAGTATTTT
CASSFGGASDTQYF
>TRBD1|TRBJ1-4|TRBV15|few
TGTGCCACCAGCAGAGGGATTACAGGGGGTGAAAAACTGTTTTTT
CATSRGITGGEKLFF
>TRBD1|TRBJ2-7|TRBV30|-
TGTGCCTGGAGTAGGGGGACAGGTTTTTATAGCGAGCAGTACTTC
CAWSRGTGFYSEQYF
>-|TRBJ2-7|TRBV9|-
TGTGCCAGCAGCGTAGATTGGGGCCGCGAGCAGTACTTC
CASSVDWGREQYF
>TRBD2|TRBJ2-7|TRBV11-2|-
TGTGCCAGCAGCTTAGGAAGCGGGGGATCTAGAGAGCAGTACTTC
CASSLGSGGSREQYF
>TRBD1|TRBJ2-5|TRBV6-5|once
TGTGCCAGCAGTTACGGCAGGGGGGAGACCCAGTACTTC
CASSYGRGETQYF
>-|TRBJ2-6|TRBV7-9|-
TGTGCCAGCAGCTTACCTAGGACAGACCCCTCTGGGGCCAACGTCCTGACTTTC
CASSLPRTDPSGANVLTF
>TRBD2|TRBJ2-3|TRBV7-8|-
TGTGCCAGCAGCTTTAGGCGGGAGCCCACAGATACGCAGTATTTT
CASSFRREPTDTQYF
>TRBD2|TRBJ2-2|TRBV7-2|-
TGTGCCAGCAGCTTAGGGACTAGGAACACCGGGGAGCTGTTTTTT
CASSLGTRNTGELFF
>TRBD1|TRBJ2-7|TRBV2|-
TGTGCCAGCAGAAGGGAGCAGGGGGCCTACGAGCAGTACTTC
CASRREQGAYEQYF
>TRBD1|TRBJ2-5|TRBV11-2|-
TGTGCCAGCAGCCTTCTCACCGGGACAGGGACTGGTGAGCAGTACTTC
CASSLLTGTGTGEQYF
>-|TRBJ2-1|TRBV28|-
TGTGCCAGCAGTTTAGACAGCCAGGGTGCGATCGTCAATGAGCAGTTCTTC
CASSLDSQGAIVNEQFF
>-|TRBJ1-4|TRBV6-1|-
TGTGCCGGGGGGTGGGAAAAACTGTTTTTT
CAGGWEKLFF
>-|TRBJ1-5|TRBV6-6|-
TGTGCCAGCAGTGTTTATGGCAATCAGCCCCAGCATTTT
CASSVYGNQPQHF
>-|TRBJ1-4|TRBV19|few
TGTGCCAGTAGTCGTCCTTTTGCAACTAATGAAAAACTGTTTTTT
CASSRPFATNEKLFF
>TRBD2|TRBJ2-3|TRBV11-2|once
TGTGCCAGCAGCTTAGTTGGCGGGAGTGCAGATACGCAGTATTTT
CASSLVGGSADTQYF
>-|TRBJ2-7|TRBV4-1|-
TGCGCCAGCAGCCAATATAGCGGATGGTCCACCTACGAGCAGTACTTC
CASSQYSGWSTYEQYF
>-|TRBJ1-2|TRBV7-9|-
TGTGCCAGCAGCCGGGACACAGGGCTCGTCTATGGCTACACCTTC
CASSRDTGLVYGYTF
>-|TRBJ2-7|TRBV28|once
TGTGCCAGCAGTTTTGAGCTCCTCAGGGCAGGTAACGAGCAGTACTTC
CASSFELLRAGNEQYF
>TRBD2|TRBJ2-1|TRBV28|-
TGTGCCAGCTTGGGACTACACGTCCCCAATGAGCAGTTCTTC
CASLGLHVPNEQFF